These 2 T cell receptor beta chains came from one sample sequenced in a study of blood T cell repertoires in COVID-19 (dated by TCRdb to 2018 to 2021). The library came from the immunoSEQ multiplex PCR assay. Held by TCRdb, this immuneACCESS table contains in-frame sequences only and omits some clones. Under half of the omission traces to an unresolved V gene where checked; the cause of the rest is unknown. The sample has 200,000 to 250,000 clones on record, about 85% of them singletons. Approximately 2.7% of the sample comes from the top ten. The source material was PBMCs or T cells enriched from blood (not recorded which). The source is a woman in her twenties or thirties who had recovered from COVID-19.

V is TRBV7-3 and J is TRBJ2-5, with D maybe TRBD2 (6 bases). Germline CDR1 and CDR2: SGHTA and FQGTGA. V dropped 5 bases and J dropped 0 bases, with 19 bases sitting between them. CDR3 length: 17 residues. The CDR3 sequence: CASSHSRGSGYQETQYF. In nucleotides, the CDR3 is TGTGCCAGCAGCCACTCCCGAGGTAGCGGATACCAAGAGACCCAGTACTTC.

J is TRBJ1-1 and V is TRBV5-4; TRBD1 agrees at 7 bases. Germline CDR1 is SGHNT and CDR2 is YYREEE (reference sequence). Germline trimming cut 5 bases from V and 5 bases from J; bases unmatched to any gene: 6. The CDR3 loop spans 13 amino acids. The CDR3 DNA reads TGTGCCAGCAGTTTGACAGGGCGGACTGAAGCTTTCTTT. This sequence encodes CASSLTGRTEAFF.